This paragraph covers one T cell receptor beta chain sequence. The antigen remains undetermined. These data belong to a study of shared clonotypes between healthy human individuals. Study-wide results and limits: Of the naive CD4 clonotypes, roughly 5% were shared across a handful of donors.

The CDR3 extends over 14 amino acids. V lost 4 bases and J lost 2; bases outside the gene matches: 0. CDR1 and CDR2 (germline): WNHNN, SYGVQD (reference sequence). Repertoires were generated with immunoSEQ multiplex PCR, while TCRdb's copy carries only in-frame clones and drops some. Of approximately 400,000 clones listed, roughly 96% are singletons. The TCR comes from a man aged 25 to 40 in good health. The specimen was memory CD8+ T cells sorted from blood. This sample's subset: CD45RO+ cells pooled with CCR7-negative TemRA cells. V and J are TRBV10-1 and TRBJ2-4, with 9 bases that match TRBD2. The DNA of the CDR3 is TGCGCCAGCAGTGCTAGCGGGACCAAAAACATTCAGTACTTC. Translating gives CASSASGTKNIQYF.